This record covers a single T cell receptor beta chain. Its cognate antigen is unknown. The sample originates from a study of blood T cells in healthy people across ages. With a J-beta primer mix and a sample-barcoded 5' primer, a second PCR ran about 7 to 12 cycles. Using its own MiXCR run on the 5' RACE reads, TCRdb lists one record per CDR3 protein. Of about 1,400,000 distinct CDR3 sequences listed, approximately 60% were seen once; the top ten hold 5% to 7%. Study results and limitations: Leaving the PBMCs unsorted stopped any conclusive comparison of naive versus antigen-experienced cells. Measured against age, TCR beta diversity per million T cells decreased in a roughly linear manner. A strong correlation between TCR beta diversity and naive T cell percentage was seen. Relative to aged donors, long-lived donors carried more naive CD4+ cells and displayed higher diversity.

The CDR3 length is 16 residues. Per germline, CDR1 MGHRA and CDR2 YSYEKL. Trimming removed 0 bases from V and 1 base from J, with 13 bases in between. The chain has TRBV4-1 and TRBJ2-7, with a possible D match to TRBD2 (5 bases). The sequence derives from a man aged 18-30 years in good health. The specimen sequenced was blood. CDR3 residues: CASSQESAEHSYEQYF. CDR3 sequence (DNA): TGCGCCAGCAGCCAAGAGTCAGCGGAACATTCCTACGAGCAGTACTTC.